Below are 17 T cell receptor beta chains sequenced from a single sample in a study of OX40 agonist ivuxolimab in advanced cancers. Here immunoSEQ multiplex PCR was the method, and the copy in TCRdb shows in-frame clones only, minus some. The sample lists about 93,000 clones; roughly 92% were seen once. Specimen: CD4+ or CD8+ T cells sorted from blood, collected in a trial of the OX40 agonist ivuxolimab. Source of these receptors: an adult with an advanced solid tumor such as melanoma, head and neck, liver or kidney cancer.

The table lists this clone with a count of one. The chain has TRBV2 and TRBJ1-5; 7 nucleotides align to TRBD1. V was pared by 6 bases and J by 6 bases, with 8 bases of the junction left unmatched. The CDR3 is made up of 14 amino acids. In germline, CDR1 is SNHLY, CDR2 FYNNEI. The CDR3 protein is CASRDTGDGQPQHF. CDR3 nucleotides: TGTGCCAGCAGGGATACAGGGGACGGTCAGCCCCAGCATTTT. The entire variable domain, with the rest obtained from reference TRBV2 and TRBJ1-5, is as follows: EPEVTQTPSHQVTQMGQEVILRCVPISNHLYFYWYRQILGQKVEFLVSFYNNEISEKSEIFDDQFSVERPDGSNFTLKIRSTKLEDSAMYFCASRDTGDGQPQHFGDGTRLSIL.

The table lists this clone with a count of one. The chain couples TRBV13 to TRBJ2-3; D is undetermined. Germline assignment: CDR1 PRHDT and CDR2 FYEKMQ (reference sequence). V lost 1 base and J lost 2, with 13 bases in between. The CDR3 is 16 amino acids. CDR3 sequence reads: CASSLALEDPTDTQYF. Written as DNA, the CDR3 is TGTGCCAGCAGCTTAGCGTTAGAAGACCCCACAGATACGCAGTATTTT.

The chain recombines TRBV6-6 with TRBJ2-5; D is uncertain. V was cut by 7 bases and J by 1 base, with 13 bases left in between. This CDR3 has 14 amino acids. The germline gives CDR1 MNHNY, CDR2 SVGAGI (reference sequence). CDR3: CASTSVRVQETQYF. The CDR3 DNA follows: TGTGCCAGCACCTCGGTGCGAGTCCAAGAGACCCAGTACTTC.

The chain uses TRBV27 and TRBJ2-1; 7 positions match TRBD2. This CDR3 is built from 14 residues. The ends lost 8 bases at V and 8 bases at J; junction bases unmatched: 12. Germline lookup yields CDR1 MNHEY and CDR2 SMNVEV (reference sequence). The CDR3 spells CASLGGGSIDEQFF. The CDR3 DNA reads TGTGCCAGCTTGGGGGGGGGTAGCATCGATGAGCAGTTCTTC.

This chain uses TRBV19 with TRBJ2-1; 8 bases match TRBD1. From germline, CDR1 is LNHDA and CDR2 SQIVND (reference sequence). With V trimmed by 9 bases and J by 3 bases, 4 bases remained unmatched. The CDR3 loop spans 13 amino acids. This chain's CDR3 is CASNDRGYNEQFF. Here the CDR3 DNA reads TGTGCCAGCAACGACAGGGGCTACAATGAGCAGTTCTTC. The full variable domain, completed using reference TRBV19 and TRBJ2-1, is DGGITQSPKYLFRKEGQNVTLSCEQNLNHDAMYWYRQDPGQGLRLIYYSQIVNDFQKGDIAEGYSVSREKKESFPLTVTSAQKNPTAFYLCASNDRGYNEQFFGPGTRLTVL.

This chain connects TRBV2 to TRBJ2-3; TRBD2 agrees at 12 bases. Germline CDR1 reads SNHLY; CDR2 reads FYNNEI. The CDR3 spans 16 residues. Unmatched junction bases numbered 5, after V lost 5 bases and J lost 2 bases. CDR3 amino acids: CASSLGLAGTTDTQYF. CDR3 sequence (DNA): TGTGCCAGCAGTTTAGGACTAGCGGGAACCACAGATACGCAGTATTTT.

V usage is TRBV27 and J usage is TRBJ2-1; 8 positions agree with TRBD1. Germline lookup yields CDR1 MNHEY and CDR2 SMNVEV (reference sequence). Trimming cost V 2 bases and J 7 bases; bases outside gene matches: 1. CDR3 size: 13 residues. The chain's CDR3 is CASSLGQGNEQFF. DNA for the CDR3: TGTGCCAGCAGTTTAGGACAGGGTAATGAGCAGTTCTTC.

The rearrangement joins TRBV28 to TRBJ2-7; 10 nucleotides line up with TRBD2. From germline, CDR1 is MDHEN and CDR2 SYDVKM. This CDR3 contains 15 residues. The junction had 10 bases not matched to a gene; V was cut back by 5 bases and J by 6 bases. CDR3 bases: TGTGCCAGCAGTCCCCTGAAGGGACTAGCGTCCGAGCAGTACTTC. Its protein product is CASSPLKGLASEQYF.

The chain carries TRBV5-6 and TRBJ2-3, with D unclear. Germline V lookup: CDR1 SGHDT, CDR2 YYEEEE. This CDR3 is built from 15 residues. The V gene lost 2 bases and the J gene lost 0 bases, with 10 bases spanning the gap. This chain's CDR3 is CASSLPTSSTDTQYF. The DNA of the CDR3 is TGTGCCAGCAGCTTACCGACTTCTAGCACAGATACGCAGTATTTT.

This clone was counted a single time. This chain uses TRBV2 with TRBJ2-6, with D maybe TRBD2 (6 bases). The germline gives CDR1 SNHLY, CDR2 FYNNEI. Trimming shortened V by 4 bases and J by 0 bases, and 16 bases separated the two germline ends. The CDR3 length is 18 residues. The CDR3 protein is CASSAERGGPSGANVLTF. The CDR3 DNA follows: TGTGCCAGCAGTGCCGAACGGGGAGGCCCCTCTGGGGCCAACGTCCTGACTTTC.

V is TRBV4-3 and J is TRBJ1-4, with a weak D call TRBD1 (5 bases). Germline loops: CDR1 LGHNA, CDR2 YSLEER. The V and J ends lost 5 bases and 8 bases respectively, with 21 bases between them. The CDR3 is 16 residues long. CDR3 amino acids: CASSIRPGKGDEKLFF. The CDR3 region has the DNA TGCGCCAGCAGCATCAGGCCCGGTAAAGGGGACGAAAAACTGTTTTTT.

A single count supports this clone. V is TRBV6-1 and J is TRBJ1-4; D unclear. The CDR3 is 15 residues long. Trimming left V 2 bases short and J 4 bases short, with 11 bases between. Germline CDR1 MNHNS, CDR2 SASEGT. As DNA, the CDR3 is TGTGCCAGCAGTGAAAGGAGGCTCATTAATGAAAAACTGTTTTTT. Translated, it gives CASSERRLINEKLFF.

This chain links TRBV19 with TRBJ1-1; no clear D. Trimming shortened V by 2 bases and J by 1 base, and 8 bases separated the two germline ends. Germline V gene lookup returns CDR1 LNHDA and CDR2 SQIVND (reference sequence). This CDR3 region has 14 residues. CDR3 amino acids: CASSIWQTNTEAFF. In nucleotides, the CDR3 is TGTGCCAGTAGTATATGGCAGACGAACACTGAAGCTTTCTTT. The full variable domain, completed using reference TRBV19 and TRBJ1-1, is DGGITQSPKYLFRKEGQNVTLSCEQNLNHDAMYWYRQDPGQGLRLIYYSQIVNDFQKGDIAEGYSVSREKKESFPLTVTSAQKNPTAFYLCASSIWQTNTEAFFGQGTRLTVV.

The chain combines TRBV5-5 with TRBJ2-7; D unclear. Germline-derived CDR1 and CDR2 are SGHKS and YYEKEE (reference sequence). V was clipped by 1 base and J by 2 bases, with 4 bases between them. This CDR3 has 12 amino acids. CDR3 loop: CASSLNAYEQYF. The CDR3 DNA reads TGTGCCAGCAGCTTGAATGCCTACGAGCAGTACTTC. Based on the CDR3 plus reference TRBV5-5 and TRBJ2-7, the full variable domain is DAGVTQSPTHLIKTRGQQVTLRCSPISGHKSVSWYQQVLGQGPQFIFQYYEKEERGRGNFPDRFSARQFPNYSSELNVNALLLGDSALYLCASSLNAYEQYFGPGTRLTVT.

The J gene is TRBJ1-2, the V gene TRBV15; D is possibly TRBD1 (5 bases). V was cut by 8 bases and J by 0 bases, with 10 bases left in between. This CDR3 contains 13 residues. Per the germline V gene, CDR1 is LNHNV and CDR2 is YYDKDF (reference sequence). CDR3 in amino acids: CATSPGSNYGYTF. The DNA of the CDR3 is TGTGCCACCTCCCCAGGGTCTAACTATGGCTACACCTTC.

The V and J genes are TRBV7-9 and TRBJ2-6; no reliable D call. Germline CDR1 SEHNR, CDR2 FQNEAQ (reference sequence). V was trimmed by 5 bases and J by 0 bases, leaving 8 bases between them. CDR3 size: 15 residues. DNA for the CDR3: TGTGCCAGCAGCCTGACTTTCTCTGGGGCCAACGTCCTGACTTTC. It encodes CASSLTFSGANVLTF. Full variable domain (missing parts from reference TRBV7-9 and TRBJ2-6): DTGVSQNPRHKITKRGQNVTFRCDPISEHNRLYWYRQTLGQGPEFLTYFQNEAQLEKSRLLSDRFSAERPKGSFSTLEIQRTEQGDSAMYLCASSLTFSGANVLTFGAGSRLTVL.

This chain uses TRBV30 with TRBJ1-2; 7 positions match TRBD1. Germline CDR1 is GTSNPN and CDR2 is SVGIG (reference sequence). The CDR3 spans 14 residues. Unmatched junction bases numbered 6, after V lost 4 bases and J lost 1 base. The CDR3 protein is CAWNAGQNNYGYTF. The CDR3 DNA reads TGTGCCTGGAATGCGGGACAGAATAACTATGGCTACACCTTC.